The next 9 T cell receptor beta chains were all read from a single sample in a study of regulatory and conventional T cells in RAG deficiency. Blood CD4+ CD25-low CD127-high conventional T cells supplied the genomic DNA template. Assay used: immunoSEQ multiplex PCR; TCRdb lists only in-frame clones, some missing. This table has fewer than 40,000 clones, 60% to 85% appearing once. These data were also filed under a second study, of regulatory T cells. That study adds: Primers: 52 TRBV forward and 13 TRBJ reverse.

The sequencing sample was made of CD4+ effector T cells sorted from blood. The source of these receptors is a human donor in good health.

The table lists this clone with a few counts. V and J are TRBV7-2 and TRBJ1-2, with 8 bases aligning to TRBD1. After removal of 5 bases from V and 3 bases from J, the junction contained 5 bases not matched to a gene. The CDR3 sequence is 14 residues long. Germline values: CDR1 SGHTA, CDR2 FQGNSA. CDR3 in amino acids: CASSPTGVYYGYTF. The CDR3 DNA reads as TGTGCCAGCAGCCCGACAGGGGTTTACTATGGCTACACCTTC. Full variable domain (remainder filled in from reference TRBV7-2 and TRBJ1-2): GAGVSQSPSNKVTEKGKDVELRCDPISGHTALYWYRQSLGQGLEFLIYFQGNSAPDKSGLPSDRFSAERTGGSVSTLTIQRTQQEDSAVYLCASSPTGVYYGYTFGSGTRLTVV.

This clone came up a few times. The chain combines TRBV7-2 with TRBJ1-2; the D gene is possibly TRBD1 (5 bases). From germline, CDR1 is SGHTA and CDR2 FQGNSA. V lost 5 bases, J lost 6 bases, and 13 bases lay in between. This CDR3 spans 13 amino acids. The CDR3 bases are TGTGCCAGCAGCCCGGGGACGTCGGATGGCTACACCTTC. It is translated as CASSPGTSDGYTF.

The chain joins TRBV2 to TRBJ2-1; no reliable D call. The germline CDR1 and CDR2 sequences are SNHLY and FYNNEI. CDR3 size: 13 residues. Trimming removed 7 bases at V and 4 bases at J, with 11 bases between. Here the CDR3 reads CASTRDKYNEQFF. CDR3 in DNA: TGTGCCAGCACCCGTGACAAATACAATGAGCAGTTCTTC.

Remarks on this clone: Germline and junction disagree at one end, which may indicate a read error. This chain joins TRBV7-7 and TRBJ2-7; TRBD2 matches at 12 bases. Germline assignment: CDR1 SSHAT and CDR2 FNYEAQ (reference sequence). The CDR3 covers 13 residues. The CDR3 here is CASSPGLAGEQYF. The CDR3 DNA reads as TGTGCTAGCAGCCCGGGACTAGCGGGCGAGCAGTACTTC.

The J gene is TRBJ2-7, the V gene TRBV5-5; D uncertain. Germline CDR1 is SGHKS and CDR2 is YYEKEE (reference sequence). Trimming pared 4 bases from V and 6 bases from J, leaving 14 bases between. The CDR3 runs to 13 residues. DNA of the CDR3: TGTGCCAGCAGCCACGACGGGTACGGCGAGCAGTACTTC. Translating it yields CASSHDGYGEQYF.

This clone has a handful of counts. The rearrangement uses TRBV4-2 and TRBJ2-7; 7 positions agree with TRBD1. Germline V lookup: CDR1 LGHNA, CDR2 YNFKEQ. The CDR3 has 15 residues. V lost 2 bases, J lost 2 bases, and 6 bases stayed unmatched. In DNA form, the CDR3 reads TGTGCCAGCAGCCAACCAGACAGGGCGGCCTACGAGCAGTACTTC. Protein: CASSQPDRAAYEQYF.

This clone was seen more than once but under ten times. The chain has TRBV4-1 and TRBJ1-1; D possibly corresponds to TRBD1 (5 bases). Per germline, CDR1 MGHRA and CDR2 YSYEKL. V lost 2 bases and J lost 6, with 13 bases in between. The CDR3 contains 14 residues. This CDR3 reads CASSQIQDLPEAFF. The CDR3 bases are TGCGCCAGCAGCCAAATACAGGACTTACCTGAAGCTTTCTTT.

The chain is built from TRBV29-1 and TRBJ2-3; D tentatively reads TRBD1 or TRBD2 (6 bases each). CDR3 length: 12 residues. Germline V gene data show CDR1 as SQVTM and CDR2 as ANQGSEA. V lost 7 bases, J lost 1 base, and 9 bases lay in between. The CDR3 reads CSGRGGTDTQYF. As DNA, the CDR3 is TGCAGCGGGAGGGGGGGCACAGATACGCAGTATTTT.

The CDR3: CASRTGQGPSRTLNTEAFF. CDR3 in DNA: TGTGCCAGCAGGACCGGGCAGGGCCCATCTAGGACCTTGAACACTGAAGCTTTCTTT. The V call is TRBV28, the J call TRBJ1-1, with D maybe TRBD1 (5 bases). Germline CDR1 MDHEN, CDR2 SYDVKM. CDR3 length: 19 amino acids. V shed 6 bases and J shed 0 bases, with 26 bases lying between them. Combining the CDR3 with reference TRBV28 and TRBJ1-1 gives the whole variable domain DVKVTQSSRYLVKRTGEKVFLECVQDMDHENMFWYRQDPGLGLRLIYFSYDVKMKEKGDIPEGYSVSREKKERFSLILESASTNQTSMYLCASRTGQGPSRTLNTEAFFGQGTRLTVV.